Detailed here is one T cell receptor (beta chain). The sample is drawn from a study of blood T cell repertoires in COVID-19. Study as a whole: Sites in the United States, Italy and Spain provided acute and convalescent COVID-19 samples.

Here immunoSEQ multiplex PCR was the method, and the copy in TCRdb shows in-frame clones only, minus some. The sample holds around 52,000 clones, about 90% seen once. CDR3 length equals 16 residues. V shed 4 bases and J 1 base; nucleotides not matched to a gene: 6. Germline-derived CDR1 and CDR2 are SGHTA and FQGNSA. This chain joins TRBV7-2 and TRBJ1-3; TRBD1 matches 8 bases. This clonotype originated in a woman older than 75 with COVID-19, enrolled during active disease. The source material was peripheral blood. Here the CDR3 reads CASSSGTGVSGNTIYF. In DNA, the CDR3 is TGTGCCAGCAGCTCCGGGACAGGCGTATCTGGAAACACCATATATTTT.